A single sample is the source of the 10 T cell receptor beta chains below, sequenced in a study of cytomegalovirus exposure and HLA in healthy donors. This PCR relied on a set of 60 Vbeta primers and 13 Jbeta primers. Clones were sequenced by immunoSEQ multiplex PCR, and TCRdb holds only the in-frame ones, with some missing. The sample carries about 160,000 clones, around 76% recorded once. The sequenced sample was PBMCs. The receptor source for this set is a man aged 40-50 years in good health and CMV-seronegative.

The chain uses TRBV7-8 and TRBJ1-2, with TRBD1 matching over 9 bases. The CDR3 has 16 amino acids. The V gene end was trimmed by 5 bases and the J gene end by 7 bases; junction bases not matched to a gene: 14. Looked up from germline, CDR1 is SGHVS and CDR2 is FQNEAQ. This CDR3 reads CASSPNLWDRDAGYTF. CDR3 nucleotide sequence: TGTGCCAGCAGCCCCAACCTCTGGGACAGGGACGCTGGCTACACCTTC.

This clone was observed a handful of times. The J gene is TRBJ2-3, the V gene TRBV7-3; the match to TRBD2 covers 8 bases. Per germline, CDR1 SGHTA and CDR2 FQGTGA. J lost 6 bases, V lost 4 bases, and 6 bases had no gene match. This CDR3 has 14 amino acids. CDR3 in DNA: TGTGCCAGCAGCTCCGGGACTAGTCGCGATACGCAGTATTTT. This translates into CASSSGTSRDTQYF.

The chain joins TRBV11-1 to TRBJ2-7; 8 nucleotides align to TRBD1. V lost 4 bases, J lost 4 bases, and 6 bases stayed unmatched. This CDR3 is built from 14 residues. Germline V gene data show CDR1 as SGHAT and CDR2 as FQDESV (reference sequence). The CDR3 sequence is CASSSRDRQYEQYF. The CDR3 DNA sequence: TGTGCCAGCAGCTCCCGGGACAGGCAGTACGAGCAGTACTTC.

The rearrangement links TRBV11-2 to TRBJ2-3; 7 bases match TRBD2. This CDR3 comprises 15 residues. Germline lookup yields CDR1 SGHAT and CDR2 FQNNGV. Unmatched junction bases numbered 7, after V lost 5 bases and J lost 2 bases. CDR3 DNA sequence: TGTGCCAGCAGCCCGTTCGGGAGGCCCACAGATACGCAGTATTTT. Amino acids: CASSPFGRPTDTQYF.

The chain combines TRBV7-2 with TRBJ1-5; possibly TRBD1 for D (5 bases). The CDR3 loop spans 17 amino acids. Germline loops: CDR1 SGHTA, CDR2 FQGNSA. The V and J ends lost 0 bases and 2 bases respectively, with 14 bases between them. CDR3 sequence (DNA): TGTGCCAGCAGCTTAGCGCCTTGGGGGGAGGGCAATCAGCCCCAGCATTTT. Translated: CASSLAPWGEGNQPQHF.

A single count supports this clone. As DNA, the CDR3 is TGTGCCAGTAGTCCGAGGCCGGGGGCCCGACTAGCGGGAGGGCCGAGCTCCTACGAGCAGTACTTC. Encoded protein: CASSPRPGARLAGGPSSYEQYF. The gene calls are TRBV19 and TRBJ2-7, with 14 bases matching TRBD2. V shed 5 bases, J shed 0 bases, and the junction held 21 bases outside the gene matches. CDR3 length: 22 residues. CDR1 and CDR2 (germline): LNHDA, SQIVND (reference sequence).

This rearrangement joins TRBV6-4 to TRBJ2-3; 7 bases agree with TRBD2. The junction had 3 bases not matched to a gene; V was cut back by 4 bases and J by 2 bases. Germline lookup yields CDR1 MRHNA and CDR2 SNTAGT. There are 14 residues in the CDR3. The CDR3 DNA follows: TGTGCCAGCAGTGCGGGAGGCACCACAGATACGCAGTATTTT. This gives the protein CASSAGGTTDTQYF.

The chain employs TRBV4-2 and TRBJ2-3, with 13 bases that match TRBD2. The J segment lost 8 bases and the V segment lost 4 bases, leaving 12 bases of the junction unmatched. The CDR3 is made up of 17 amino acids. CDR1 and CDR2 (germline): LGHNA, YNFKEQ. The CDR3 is CASSRPTGTSGKGTQYF. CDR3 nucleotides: TGTGCCAGCAGCCGCCCGACCGGGACTAGCGGGAAAGGTACGCAGTATTTT.

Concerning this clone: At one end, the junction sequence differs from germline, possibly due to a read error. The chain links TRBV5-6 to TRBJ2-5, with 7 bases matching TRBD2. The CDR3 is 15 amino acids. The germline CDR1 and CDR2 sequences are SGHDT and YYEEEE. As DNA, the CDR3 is TGTGCCAGCAGTTTGGGACGGGGGGACCGGAGGACCCAGTACTTC. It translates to CASSLGRGDRRTQYF.

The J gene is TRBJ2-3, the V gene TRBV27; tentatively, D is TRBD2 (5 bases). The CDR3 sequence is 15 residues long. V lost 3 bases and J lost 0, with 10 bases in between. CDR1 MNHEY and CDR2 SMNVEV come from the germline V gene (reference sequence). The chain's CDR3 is CASSLAGISTDTQYF. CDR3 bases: TGTGCCAGCAGTTTGGCCGGGATCAGCACAGATACGCAGTATTTT.